This TCR beta chain was profiled in a study of T-cell memory formation after mild COVID-19. As for the study in general: Largely, the TCR clusters proved donor specific.

This clonotype was detected only a few times. TCRdb ran MiXCR on the 5' RACE reads and lists one entry per CDR3 protein. The sample consists of under 550,000 distinct CDR3 sequences, 15% to 20% of them appearing once. The V gene end was trimmed by 4 bases and the J gene end by 5 bases; junction bases not matched to a gene: 8. The CDR3 covers 15 residues. The germline V gene has CDR1 MNHNS and CDR2 SASEGT. Sequencing was carried out using PBMCs or a T cell subset sorted from them (not recorded which). This chain connects TRBV6-1 to TRBJ1-1, with 9 positions matching TRBD1. The source is an adult woman who had mild COVID-19 (a few samples of this study predate the infection). Cell type and time point are not known. CDR3 sequence (DNA): TGTGCCAGCAGTGTTTACAGGGGGCAGGGAACTGAAGCTTTCTTT. It translates to CASSVYRGQGTEAFF.